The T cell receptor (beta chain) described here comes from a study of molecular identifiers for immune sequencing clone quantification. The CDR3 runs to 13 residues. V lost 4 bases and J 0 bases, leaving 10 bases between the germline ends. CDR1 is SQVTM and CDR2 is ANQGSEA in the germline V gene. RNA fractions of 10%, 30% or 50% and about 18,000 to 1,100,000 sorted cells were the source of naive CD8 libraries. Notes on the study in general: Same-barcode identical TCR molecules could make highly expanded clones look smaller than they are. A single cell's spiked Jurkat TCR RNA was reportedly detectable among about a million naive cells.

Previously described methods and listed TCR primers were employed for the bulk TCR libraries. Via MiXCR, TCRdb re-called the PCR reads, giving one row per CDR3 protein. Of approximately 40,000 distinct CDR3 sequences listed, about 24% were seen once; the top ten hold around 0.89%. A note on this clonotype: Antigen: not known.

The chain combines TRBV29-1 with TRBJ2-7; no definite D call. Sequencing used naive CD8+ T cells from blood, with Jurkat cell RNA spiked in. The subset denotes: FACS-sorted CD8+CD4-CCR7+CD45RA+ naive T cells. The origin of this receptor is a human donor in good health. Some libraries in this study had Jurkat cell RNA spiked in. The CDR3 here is CSVVWPDSYEQYF. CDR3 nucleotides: TGCAGCGTTGTGTGGCCCGACTCCTACGAGCAGTACTTC.